The 5 T cell receptor beta chains given below trace back to one sample, sequenced in a study of breast tumors, draining lymph nodes, adjacent tissues. Axillary draining lymph nodes of breast cancer patients supplied the node samples. MiXCR, applied by TCRdb to the multiplex PCR reads, yields one record per CDR3 protein. The table shows under 250,000 distinct CDR3 sequences, with 32% occurring only once. Sequenced material: axillary lymph node tissue. The source is a female donor with breast cancer. Some clones in this sample may be carry-over from other donors' samples.

This clonotype was seen many times. The rearrangement joins TRBV9 to TRBJ2-3; no clear D gene. Germline values: CDR1 SGDLS, CDR2 YYNGEE. CDR3 length: 14 residues. Trimming shortened V by 0 bases and J by 5 bases, and 10 bases separated the two germline ends. CDR3 loop: CASSVARLEDTQYF. CDR3 DNA sequence: TGTGCCAGCAGCGTAGCTAGGTTGGAAGATACGCAGTATTTT.

V usage is TRBV15 and J usage is TRBJ2-5; 7 positions agree with TRBD1. V dropped 3 bases and J dropped 1; count of bases not matched to a gene: 5. The CDR3 has 15 residues. Germline V lookup: CDR1 LNHNV, CDR2 YYDKDF (reference sequence). The CDR3 spells CATSSWGQSQETQYF. CDR3 sequence (DNA): TGTGCCACCAGCAGCTGGGGACAGTCCCAAGAGACCCAGTACTTC.

There are many counts of this clonotype. The chain recombines TRBV30 with TRBJ2-7; 10 bases are a match to TRBD2. In germline, CDR1 is GTSNPN, CDR2 SVGIG (reference sequence). Trimming took 4 bases from V and 7 from J; bases not matched to a gene: 10. This CDR3 is 14 amino acids long. The CDR3 DNA is TGTGCCTGGAACCCCCTAGCGGGAGCGTGGGAGCAGTACTTC. It specifies CAWNPLAGAWEQYF.

This clonotype was observed at least ten times. The rearrangement uses TRBV12-3 or TRBV12-4 and TRBJ1-2, with D maybe TRBD1 (5 bases). CDR3 length: 14 residues. Trimming left V 3 bases short and J 5 bases short, with 13 bases between. The CDR3 DNA is TGTGCCAGCAGTTTCCTCAGGGCGGAATATGGCTACACCTTC. Protein sequence: CASSFLRAEYGYTF.

This clonotype was recorded many times. V usage is TRBV7-8 and J usage is TRBJ2-5, with 8 bases that match TRBD1. V gave up 5 bases and J gave up 3 bases; unmatched junction bases: 17. The CDR3 loop spans 18 amino acids. From germline, CDR1 is SGHVS and CDR2 FQNEAQ. The DNA for the CDR3 is TGTGCCAGCAGCATCAACCCCCAGGACAGGGTATTAGAAGAGACCCAGTACTTC. It specifies CASSINPQDRVLEETQYF.